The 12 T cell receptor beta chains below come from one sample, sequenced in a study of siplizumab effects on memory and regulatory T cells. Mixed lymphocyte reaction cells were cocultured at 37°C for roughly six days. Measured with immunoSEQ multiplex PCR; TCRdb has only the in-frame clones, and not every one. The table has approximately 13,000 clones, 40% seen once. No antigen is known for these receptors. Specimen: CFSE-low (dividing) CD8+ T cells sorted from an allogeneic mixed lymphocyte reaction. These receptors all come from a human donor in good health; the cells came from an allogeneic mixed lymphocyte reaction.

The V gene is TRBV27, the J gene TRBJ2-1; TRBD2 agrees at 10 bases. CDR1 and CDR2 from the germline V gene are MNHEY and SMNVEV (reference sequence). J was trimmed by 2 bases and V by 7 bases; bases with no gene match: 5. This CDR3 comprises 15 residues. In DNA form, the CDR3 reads TGTGCCAGCACCCCTAGCGGGAGCCCCTACAATGAGCAGTTCTTC. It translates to CASTPSGSPYNEQFF.

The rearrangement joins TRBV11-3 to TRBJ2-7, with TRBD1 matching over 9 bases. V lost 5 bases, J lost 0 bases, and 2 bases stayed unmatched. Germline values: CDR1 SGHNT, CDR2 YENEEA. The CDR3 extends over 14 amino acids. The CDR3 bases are TGTGCCAGCAGCCCGGACAGGGGCTCCTACGAGCAGTACTTC. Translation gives CASSPDRGSYEQYF. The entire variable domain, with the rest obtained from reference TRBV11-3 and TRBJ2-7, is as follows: EAGVVQSPRYKIIEKKQPVAFWCNPISGHNTLYWYLQNLGQGPELLIRYENEEAVDDSQLPKDRFSAERLKGVDSTLKIQPAELGDSAVYLCASSPDRGSYEQYFGPGTRLTVT.

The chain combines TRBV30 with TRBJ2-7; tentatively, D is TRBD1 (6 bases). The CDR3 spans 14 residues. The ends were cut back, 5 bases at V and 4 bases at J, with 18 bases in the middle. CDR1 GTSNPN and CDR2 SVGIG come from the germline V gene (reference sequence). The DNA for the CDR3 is TGTGCCTGGGATACAGGGACGGGCTATTACGAGCAGTACTTC. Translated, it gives CAWDTGTGYYEQYF.

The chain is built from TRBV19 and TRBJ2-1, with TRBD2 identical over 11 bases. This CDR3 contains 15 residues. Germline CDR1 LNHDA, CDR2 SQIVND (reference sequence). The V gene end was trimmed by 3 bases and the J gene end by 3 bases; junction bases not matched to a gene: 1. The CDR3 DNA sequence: TGTGCCAGTAGTATGGGACTAGCGGTCTACAATGAGCAGTTCTTC. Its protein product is CASSMGLAVYNEQFF.

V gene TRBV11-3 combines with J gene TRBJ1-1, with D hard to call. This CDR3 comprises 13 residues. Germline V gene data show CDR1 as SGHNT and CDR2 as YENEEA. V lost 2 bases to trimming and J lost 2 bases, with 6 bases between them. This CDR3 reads CASSLSTNTEAFF. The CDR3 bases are TGTGCCAGCAGCTTATCCACCAACACTGAAGCTTTCTTT.

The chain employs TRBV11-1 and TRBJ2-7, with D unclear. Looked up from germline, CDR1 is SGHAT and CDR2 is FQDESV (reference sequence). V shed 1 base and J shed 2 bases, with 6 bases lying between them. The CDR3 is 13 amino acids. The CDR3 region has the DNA TGTGCCAGCAGCTTAGTAGGTCCCTACGAGCAGTACTTC. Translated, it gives CASSLVGPYEQYF.

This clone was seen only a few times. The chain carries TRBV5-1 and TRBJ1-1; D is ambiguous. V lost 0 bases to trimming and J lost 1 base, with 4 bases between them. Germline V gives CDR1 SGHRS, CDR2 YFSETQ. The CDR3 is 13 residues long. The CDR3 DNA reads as TGCGCCAGCAGCTTGGACTGGAACACTGAAGCTTTCTTT. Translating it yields CASSLDWNTEAFF.

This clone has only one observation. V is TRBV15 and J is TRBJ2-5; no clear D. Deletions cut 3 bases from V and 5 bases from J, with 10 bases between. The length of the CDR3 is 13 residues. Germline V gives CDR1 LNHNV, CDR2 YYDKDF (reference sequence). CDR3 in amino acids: CATSSPLRETQYF. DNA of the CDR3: TGTGCCACCAGCAGTCCTCTGCGGGAGACCCAGTACTTC. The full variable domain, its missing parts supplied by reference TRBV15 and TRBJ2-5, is DAMVIQNPRYQVTQFGKPVTLSCSQTLNHNVMYWYQQKSSQAPKLLFHYYDKDFNNEADTPDNFQSRRPNTSFCFLDIRSPGLGDTAMYLCATSSPLRETQYFGPGTRLLVL.

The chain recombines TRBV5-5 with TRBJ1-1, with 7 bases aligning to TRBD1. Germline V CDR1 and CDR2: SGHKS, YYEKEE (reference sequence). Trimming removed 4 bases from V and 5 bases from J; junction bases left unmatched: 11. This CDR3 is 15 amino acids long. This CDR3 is CASSRDRQGLTEAFF. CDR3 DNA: TGTGCCAGCAGCCGGGACCGACAGGGCCTAACTGAAGCTTTCTTT.

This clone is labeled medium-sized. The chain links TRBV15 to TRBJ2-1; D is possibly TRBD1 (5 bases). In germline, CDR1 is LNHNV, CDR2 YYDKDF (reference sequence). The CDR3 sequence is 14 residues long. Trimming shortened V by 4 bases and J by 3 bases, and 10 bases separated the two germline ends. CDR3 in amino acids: CATSTPGYYNEQFF. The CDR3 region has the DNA TGTGCCACCAGCACTCCAGGGTACTACAATGAGCAGTTCTTC.

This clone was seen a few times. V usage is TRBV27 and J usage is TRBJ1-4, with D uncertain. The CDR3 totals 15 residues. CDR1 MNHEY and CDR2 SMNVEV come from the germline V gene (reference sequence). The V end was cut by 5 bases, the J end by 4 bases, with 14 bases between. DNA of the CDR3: TGTGCCAGCAGTCCGTTAACCCTCTTTAATGAAAAACTGTTTTTT. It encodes CASSPLTLFNEKLFF.

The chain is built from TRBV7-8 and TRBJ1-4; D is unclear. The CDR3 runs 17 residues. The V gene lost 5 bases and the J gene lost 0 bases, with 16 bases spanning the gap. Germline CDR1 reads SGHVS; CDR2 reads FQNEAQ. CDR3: CASSLKVVEATNEKLFF. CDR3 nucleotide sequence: TGTGCCAGCAGCCTAAAAGTGGTAGAGGCAACTAATGAAAAACTGTTTTTT.